One T cell receptor (beta chain) is described in this entry. Antigen: not known. These data are taken from a study of T cell repertoires in cytomegalovirus infection. The CDR3 contains 16 residues. Germline assignment: CDR1 LGHNA and CDR2 YNFKEQ. With 1 base removed from V and 0 bases from J, the gap between germline ends came to 12 bases. MiXCR, applied by TCRdb to the reads, yields one record per CDR3 protein. The table shows fewer than 650,000 distinct CDR3 sequences, with over 35% occurring only once. This material consisted of cultured PBMCs, taken from culture after CMV antigen stimulation. V is TRBV4-2 and J is TRBJ1-1; D gene uncertain. This receptor was identified in a human donor in good health (CMV status not recorded). Some clones in this sample may be carry-over from other donors' samples. The CDR3 spells CASSQGISKMNTEAFF. CDR3 nucleotides: TGTGCCAGCAGCCAAGGAATCTCCAAGATGAACACTGAAGCTTTCTTT.